This is a list of T cell receptor beta chains from one sample in a study of blood T cell repertoires in COVID-19. Profiled with immunoSEQ multiplex PCR; TCRdb holds only in-frame clones, not every one. The sample has 20,000 to 25,000 clones, about 82% seen once. Sequencing was carried out using peripheral blood. The receptors were gathered from a human donor with active COVID-19. The donor label of this sample is uncertain. CDR3s include the opening cysteine and the closing phenylalanine or tryptophan. A D gene is named only where the DNA matches it firmly. Size is omitted from some rows. Given values are once, few, many or a class for expanded clones.

d_gene	v_gene	j_gene	abundance	CDR3nt	CDR3aa
TRBD2	TRBV19	TRBJ2-2	.	TGTGCCAGTAGTACTTGGACTAGCGGGAGTGGCACCGGGGAGCTGTTTTTT	CASSTWTSGSGTGELFF
.	TRBV19	TRBJ1-5	.	TGTGCCAGTAGTACGACGTGGGGCGGACAGAGCAATCAGCCCCAGCATTTT	CASSTTWGGQSNQPQHF
.	TRBV2	TRBJ2-3	.	TGTGCCAGCAGCCCTCGCGGGGCATTCACAGATACGCAGTATTTT	CASSPRGAFTDTQYF
TRBD1	TRBV3-1/TRBV3-2	TRBJ2-2	once	TGTGCCAGCAGCCCCGAGGGGGGACAGGGTTTTTTTGCGCCCGGGGAGCTGTTTTTT	CASSPEGGQGFFAPGELFF
TRBD1	TRBV6-5	TRBJ1-1	.	TGTGCCAGCAGTTACTCCACAGGGGGCTGGACTGAAGCTTTCTTT	CASSYSTGGWTEAFF
.	TRBV19	TRBJ2-2	few	TGTGCCAGTAGAAGGTCTGAGGGTACCGGGGAGCTGTTTTTT	CASRRSEGTGELFF
.	TRBV5-5	TRBJ1-1	few	TGTGCCAGCAGACCAGGGTGGGGGAACACTGAAGCTTTCTTT	CASRPGWGNTEAFF
TRBD2	TRBV7-2	TRBJ2-7	.	TGTGCCAGCAGCACCTCGGGACTAGCTCTCTACGAGCAGTACTTC	CASSTSGLALYEQYF
.	TRBV6-5	TRBJ2-5	few	TGTGCCAGCAGGACCGGGGGTGAGGAGACCCAGTACTTC	CASRTGGEETQYF
.	TRBV4-2	TRBJ1-1	.	TGTGCCAGCAGCCAAGCGGGGGGGAACACTGAAGCTTTCTTT	CASSQAGGNTEAFF
.	TRBV5-1	TRBJ1-1	.	TGCGCCAGCAGCTTGGAGGGGGTCTCTGAAGCTTTCTTT	CASSLEGVSEAFF
.	TRBV11-1	TRBJ2-7	.	TGTGCCAGCAGCCAGACAGATAGTAGCTCCTACGAGCAGTACTTC	CASSQTDSSSYEQYF
.	TRBV7-9	TRBJ2-6	.	TGTGCCAGCAGCTCTACAGAATCTGGGGCCAACGTCCTGACTTTC	CASSSTESGANVLTF
TRBD1	TRBV7-3	TRBJ2-7	once	TGTGCCAGCAGTCCCGGGACAGGGGGGGAGCAGTACTTC	CASSPGTGGEQYF
TRBD1	TRBV12-5	TRBJ2-5	few	TGTGCTAGTGGGGAACAGGGGGCGCCCGGAGAGACCCAGTACTTC	CASGEQGAPGETQYF
TRBD2	TRBV19	TRBJ2-7	.	TGTGCCAGTAGTATTGCCGGGACTAGCGGCTACGAGCAGTACTTC	CASSIAGTSGYEQYF
TRBD1	TRBV18	TRBJ2-3	.	TGTGCCAGCTCACAATTATCCGGGACAGGGGTAGATACGCAGTATTTT	CASSQLSGTGVDTQYF